This T cell receptor beta chain was identified during a study of shared clonotypes between healthy human individuals. This clone was counted a single time. The antigen is not known. Points from the study as a whole: Several donors showed sharing of 4.5% to 5% of naive CD4 clonotypes. Sequencing of the sorted subsets was shown by rarefaction to be incomplete despite large depth.

In the naive CD8 group, cells lacked CD45RO and were positively selected for CCR7, so terminally differentiated effector memory CD45RA+ cells were left out. Germline CDR1 and CDR2: ENHRY and SYGVKD. This CDR3 region has 12 residues. V was cut by 2 bases and J by 6 bases, with 5 bases left in between. Measured with immunoSEQ multiplex PCR; TCRdb has only the in-frame clones, and not every one. Of millions of clones in the sample, around 96% were seen once. The chain carries TRBV10-3 and TRBJ1-5; no definite D call. The material sequenced was naive CD8+ T cells sorted from blood. The TCR was taken from a man aged 18 to 29 in good health. DNA for the CDR3: TGTGCCATCAGTGAGGTGGGTCAGCCCCAGCATTTT. Translation gives CAISEVGQPQHF.